This T cell receptor (beta chain) emerged from a study of cytomegalovirus exposure and HLA in healthy donors. Points from the study as a whole: The study listed roughly 150 cytomegalovirus-associated TCR beta chains. In a later analysis, compared with equally common non-associated chains, HLA-associated beta chains were more expanded. HLA allele associations emerged for roughly 17,000 TCR beta sequences in a later analysis, at 0.05 false discovery rate.

When sampled, the donors appeared nominally healthy, though they likely had unrecorded immune exposures. On this clone itself: Its antigen is unidentified.

PCR was performed using 60 Vbeta and 13 Jbeta primers. Some clones are missing from TCRdb's copy, which holds only in-frame ones; the method was immunoSEQ multiplex PCR. The sample lists around 200,000 clones, roughly 68% occurring once. Sequenced input: PBMCs. This clonotype was obtained from a man aged 35-49 years in good health and CMV-seropositive.

For the CDR3, the DNA is TGTGCCAGTAGTATTGATGCCGGGAATGAGCAGTTCTTC. Protein: CASSIDAGNEQFF. V is TRBV19 and J is TRBJ2-1; D remains unclear. The V gene lost 3 bases and the J gene lost 7 bases, with 10 bases spanning the gap. The CDR3 is 13 residues long. CDR1 and CDR2 from the germline V gene are LNHDA and SQIVND (reference sequence).